Listed below are T cell receptor beta chains from one sample, sequenced in a study of T cells after posttransplantation cyclophosphamide. Produced via immunoSEQ multiplex PCR; TCRdb's table is partial and in-frame only. This table has 11,000 or so clones, approximately 90% appearing once. Material: PBMCs, obtained after allogeneic stem cell transplant with posttransplant cyclophosphamide. The source of these receptors is a female patient aged 30 to 40 who received an allogeneic stem cell transplant from an unrelated donor, was CMV-positive, and had no GVHD. Some T cells may be the graft donor's. CDR3s include the opening cysteine and the closing phenylalanine or tryptophan. A D gene is named only where the DNA matches it firmly. Not every row has a clone size; where given, it reads once, few, many or a size class.

TRBJ1-4	.	TRBD1	TRBV7-8	CASSSRQGTTNEKLFF	TGTGCCAGCAGCTCCCGACAGGGTACAACTAATGAAAAACTGTTTTTT
TRBJ2-7	.	TRBD1	TRBV7-9	CASSLGQTNYEQYF	TGTGCCAGCAGCCTGGGACAGACGAACTACGAGCAGTACTTC
TRBJ1-6	.	TRBD1	TRBV15	CATSREVKGQVTLHF	TGTGCCACCAGCAGAGAAGTGAAAGGACAGGTAACCCTCCACTTT
TRBJ2-3	once	.	TRBV28	CASSPSGNTDTQYF	TGTGCCAGCAGTCCGAGCGGCAACACAGATACGCAGTATTTT
TRBJ2-4	.	.	TRBV2	CASTPLGLAKNIQYF	TGTGCCAGCACCCCTTTGGGCCTAGCCAAAAACATTCAGTACTTC
TRBJ2-3	.	TRBD2	TRBV27	CASKFSGASGSTDTQYF	TGTGCCAGCAAGTTTTCGGGAGCTAGCGGGAGCACAGATACGCAGTATTTT
TRBJ1-2	.	TRBD1	TRBV5-1	CASSLKQGAVGYTF	TGCGCCAGCAGCTTGAAACAGGGGGCTGTTGGCTACACCTTC
TRBJ2-4	.	.	TRBV28	CASSLLVAKNIQYF	TGTGCCAGCAGTTTATTAGTAGCCAAAAACATTCAGTACTTC
TRBJ2-2	.	.	TRBV7-3	CASSFQSGPPNTGELFF	TGTGCCAGCAGCTTTCAGTCAGGGCCACCGAACACCGGGGAGCTGTTTTTT
TRBJ2-7	.	.	TRBV19	CASSHRASSGEQYF	TGTGCCAGTAGTCACAGGGCCTCCTCGGGGGAGCAGTACTTC
TRBJ2-5	.	TRBD1	TRBV6-4	CASSEGGQVLYEAGETQYF	TGTGCCAGCAGTGAAGGGGGACAGGTCCTATATGAGGCAGGAGAGACCCAGTACTTC
TRBJ2-1	.	TRBD1	TRBV27	CASSYRDRAYNEQFF	TGTGCCAGCAGTTATCGGGACAGGGCCTACAATGAGCAGTTCTTC
TRBJ1-5	.	.	TRBV4-1	CASSPQVSQPQHF	TGCGCCAGCAGCCCCCAGGTCTCTCAGCCCCAGCATTTT
TRBJ2-7	.	TRBD1	TRBV30	CAWSPTRRRDRGYYEQYF	TGTGCCTGGAGTCCCACTCGCAGGAGGGACAGGGGTTACTACGAGCAGTACTTC
TRBJ2-1	.	.	TRBV7-9	CASSPPARRGYNEQFF	TGTGCCAGCAGCCCCCCCGCGCGGAGGGGTTACAATGAGCAGTTCTTC
TRBJ2-1	.	.	TRBV2	CASGGVSYNEQFF	TGTGCCAGCGGCGGAGTTTCCTACAATGAGCAGTTCTTC
TRBJ2-7	.	.	TRBV6-1	CASSEWGDSSYEQYF	TGTGCCAGCAGTGAATGGGGGGACAGCTCCTACGAGCAGTACTTC
TRBJ2-5	few	TRBD2	TRBV7-3	CASSFLGGGEETQYF	TGTGCCAGCAGCTTTCTCGGCGGGGGGGAAGAGACCCAGTACTTC
TRBJ1-2	.	.	TRBV7-9	CASSLVSQNGYTF	TGTGCCAGCAGCTTAGTATCCCAGAATGGCTACACCTTC
TRBJ2-1	.	TRBD2	TRBV19	CASSTPGGEKNEQFF	TGTGCCAGTAGTACGCCTGGGGGGGAGAAAAATGAGCAGTTCTTC
TRBJ2-3	.	TRBD2	TRBV5-1	CASSLGLAGGVDTQYF	TGCGCCAGCAGCTTGGGACTAGCGGGAGGGGTAGATACGCAGTATTTT
TRBJ2-4	.	TRBD2	TRBV27	CASSLKRGPTQAKNIQYF	TGTGCCAGCAGTTTGAAGCGGGGGCCCACACAAGCCAAAAACATTCAGTACTTC
TRBJ2-1	.	TRBD2	TRBV29-1	CSVVGTKKIYNEQFF	TGCAGCGTTGTTGGGACTAAAAAAATTTACAATGAGCAGTTCTTC
TRBJ2-3	once	.	TRBV6-1	CASSGTRNLVSDTQYF	TGTGCCAGCAGTGGTACTAGAAATTTAGTATCAGATACGCAGTATTTT
TRBJ2-7	.	.	TRBV5-1	CASSLGGRDRYEQYF	TGCGCCAGCAGCTTGGGCGGCCGAGACCGCTACGAGCAGTACTTC
TRBJ2-7	.	TRBD2	TRBV28	CASSGGTSATYEQYF	TGTGCCAGCAGTGGAGGGACTAGCGCGACCTACGAGCAGTACTTC
TRBJ1-1	.	.	TRBV28	CASSLGPNTEAFF	TGTGCCAGCAGTCTCGGTCCGAACACTGAAGCTTTCTTT
TRBJ2-1	.	TRBD2	TRBV11-2	CASSLTSSGSGNEQFF	TGTGCCAGCAGCCTGACCTCTAGCGGGAGCGGGAATGAGCAGTTCTTC
TRBJ2-7	.	.	TRBV18	CASSPSGDEQYF	TGTGCCAGCTCACCTTCCGGGGACGAGCAGTACTTC
TRBJ2-7	.	.	TRBV7-6	CASSLAPGDTQREQYF	TGTGCCAGCAGCTTAGCCCCCGGGGACACTCAGCGCGAGCAGTACTTC
TRBJ1-2	.	.	TRBV11-2	CASSSFDSIRGYTF	TGTGCCAGCAGCTCTTTCGACAGCATAAGGGGCTACACCTTC
TRBJ2-4	.	.	TRBV5-3	CDQGTGAKNIQYF	TGTGACCAGGGGACGGGAGCCAAAAACATTCAGTACTTC
TRBJ1-2	once	.	TRBV28	CASSLGRGLYGYTF	TGTGCCAGCTCCTTGGGAAGGGGTCTCTATGGCTACACCTTC